This passage covers 12 T cell receptor beta chains from one sample sequenced in a study of cytomegalovirus exposure and HLA in healthy donors (dated 2017 in TCRdb). The library was prepared using the immunoSEQ multiplex PCR assay. The multiplex PCR relied on a mix of 60 forward primers for TCR Vbeta segments and 13 reverse primers for TCR Jbeta segments. The immuneACCESS repertoire file appears here via TCRdb, limited to in-frame rearrangements. These files lack a portion of the clones; in checked studies, under half of the deficit traces to unresolved V genes, and the cause of the others is not known. The sample table lists over 60,000 clones, roughly 76% of them with a count of one. The ten largest make up more than 2.5% of the sample. The sequenced sample consisted of PBMCs. Every receptor here comes from a man between 18 and 35 years old in good health and CMV-seronegative.

The chain links TRBV6-5 to TRBJ2-7; 7 bases match TRBD1. Trimming removed 6 bases from V and 5 bases from J; junction bases left unmatched: 10. Germline V lookup: CDR1 MNHEY, CDR2 SVGAGI. The CDR3 runs to 14 residues. CDR3 region: CASRPLTGLDEQYV. Written as DNA, the CDR3 is TGTGCCAGCAGACCCTTGACAGGGCTGGACGAGCAGTACGTC.

CDR3 coding DNA: TGTGCCAGCAGCTTGGGGGGACTCCCGTTCTCTGGAAACACCATATATTTT. Translation gives CASSLGGLPFSGNTIYF. V usage is TRBV5-6 and J usage is TRBJ1-3; TRBD1 might be the D (5 bases). The CDR3 has 17 residues. The V and J ends lost 0 bases and 0 bases respectively, with 13 bases between them. Germline V gene sequence: CDR1 SGHDT, CDR2 YYEEEE.

This chain joins TRBV7-9 and TRBJ2-3, with D maybe TRBD2 (6 bases). CDR1 SEHNR and CDR2 FQNEAQ come from the germline V gene (reference sequence). Trimming shortened V by 7 bases and J by 1 base, and 15 bases separated the two germline ends. The CDR3 sequence is 15 residues long. The CDR3 DNA reads as TGTGCCAGCATCCCTAGCGTATTGCGCACAGATACGCAGTATTTT. Amino acids: CASIPSVLRTDTQYF.

The genes are TRBV19 and TRBJ1-3, with D hard to call. CDR3 length: 14 amino acids. V lost 4 bases and J lost 3, with 10 bases in between. Germline values: CDR1 LNHDA, CDR2 SQIVND (reference sequence). The CDR3 spells CASSTSVVGNTIYF. The CDR3 DNA reads TGTGCCAGTAGTACATCGGTGGTTGGAAACACCATATATTTT.

V and J are TRBV28 and TRBJ1-6; 8 bases align to TRBD1. The CDR3 contains 15 residues. V trimming: 10 bases; J trimming: 6 bases; junction bases outside the gene matches: 11. The germline V gene encodes CDR1 MDHEN and CDR2 SYDVKM. Written as DNA, the CDR3 is TGTGCCACCGGACAGGGCCTTTCCCTTAATTCACCCCTCCACTTT. Amino acids: CATGQGLSLNSPLHF. Full variable domain (missing parts from reference TRBV28 and TRBJ1-6): DVKVTQSSRYLVKRTGEKVFLECVQDMDHENMFWYRQDPGLGLRLIYFSYDVKMKEKGDIPEGYSVSREKKERFSLILESASTNQTSMYLCATGQGLSLNSPLHFGNGTRLTVT.

The chain has TRBV7-8 and TRBJ2-3; 12 bases map to TRBD2. Germline CDR1 and CDR2: SGHVS and FQNEAQ. J lost 4 bases, V lost 1 base, and 6 bases had no gene match. CDR3 length equals 17 residues. The CDR3 here is CASSLGRLAGVADTQYF. DNA of the CDR3: TGTGCCAGCAGCTTAGGGAGACTAGCGGGGGTGGCAGATACGCAGTATTTT.

The chain joins TRBV18 to TRBJ2-1; D might be TRBD1 (6 bases). Germline-derived CDR1 and CDR2 are KGHSH and LQKENI. This CDR3 contains 15 residues. The V end lost 6 bases, the J end lost 0 bases, and 12 bases lay between the germline ends. CDR3 in amino acids: CASSPGHVSYNEQFF. DNA for the CDR3: TGTGCCAGCTCGCCGGGACACGTCTCCTACAATGAGCAGTTCTTC.

The chain joins TRBV4-1 to TRBJ1-1, with TRBD1 as a possible D gene (5 bases). V gave up 7 bases and J gave up 5 bases, with 23 bases separating them. The V gene's germline CDR1 is MGHRA and CDR2 YSYEKL. The CDR3 consists of 16 residues. The CDR3 DNA reads TGCGCCAGCAACTTAGGCCCGGGCCGGGGACTTACTGAAGCTTTCTTT. This encodes CASNLGPGRGLTEAFF.

The chain combines TRBV7-9 with TRBJ2-5; TRBD1 matches 8 bases. Germline CDR1 reads SEHNR; CDR2 reads FQNEAQ (reference sequence). The CDR3 covers 17 residues. J gave up 4 bases and V 1 base, and 11 bases lay outside the gene matches. The CDR3: CASSLVVGDRRLETQYF. CDR3 DNA sequence: TGTGCCAGCAGCTTAGTAGTTGGGGACAGGAGGCTAGAGACCCAGTACTTC.

The chain recombines TRBV28 with TRBJ2-7, with D possibly matching TRBD2 (5 bases). Per germline, CDR1 MDHEN and CDR2 SYDVKM. Trimming took off 2 bases at V and 6 bases at J, with 14 bases between the two ends. The CDR3 is 14 residues long. Here the CDR3 DNA reads TGTGCCAGCAGTTTAGCCGGGGATTTTGGCGAGCAGTACTTC. Amino acid sequence: CASSLAGDFGEQYF. The full variable domain, its missing parts supplied by reference TRBV28 and TRBJ2-7, is DVKVTQSSRYLVKRTGEKVFLECVQDMDHENMFWYRQDPGLGLRLIYFSYDVKMKEKGDIPEGYSVSREKKERFSLILESASTNQTSMYLCASSLAGDFGEQYFGPGTRLTVT.

The rearrangement joins TRBV7-8 to TRBJ1-4; D is unresolved. Germline V gives CDR1 SGHVS, CDR2 FQNEAQ. Trimming removed 1 base at V and 0 bases at J, with 3 bases between. The CDR3 length is 14 residues. The CDR3 DNA sequence: TGTGCCAGCAGCTTAGGTACAACTAATGAAAAACTGTTTTTT. Translating it yields CASSLGTTNEKLFF.

This chain links TRBV7-9 with TRBJ2-3; TRBD2 agrees at 11 bases. The CDR3 totals 19 residues. J gave up 0 bases and V 2 bases, and 10 bases lay outside the gene matches. Germline V gene data show CDR1 as SEHNR and CDR2 as FQNEAQ (reference sequence). The CDR3 spells CASSLSPPRLAGSTDTQYF. The DNA for the CDR3 is TGTGCCAGCAGCTTAAGCCCTCCTCGACTAGCGGGGAGCACAGATACGCAGTATTTT.